This TCR beta chain was identified during a study of T cell responses to AZD1222 COVID-19 vaccine. Study results and caveats: Per reports, nearly half of all spike-specific TCRs target regions that are unmutated in variants.

The germline V gene encodes CDR1 MNHEY and CDR2 SVGEGT. The ends lost 4 bases at V and 2 bases at J; junction bases unmatched: 8. This CDR3 has 15 amino acids. Concerning this clone itself: Its antigen is currently unknown.

TCRdb's table, derived via immunoSEQ multiplex PCR, lists solely in-frame clones and lacks some. This table holds about 68,000 clones, about three quarters found once. This TCR derives from an adult in good health. This sequence joins TRBV6-2 or TRBV6-3 and TRBJ2-7; 7 bases line up with TRBD1. The sample consisted of peripheral blood, taken on day 0 of AZD1222 vaccination. This chain's CDR3 is CASSSTGDPPYEQYF. Here the CDR3 DNA reads TGTGCCAGCAGTTCAACAGGGGACCCACCCTACGAGCAGTACTTC.